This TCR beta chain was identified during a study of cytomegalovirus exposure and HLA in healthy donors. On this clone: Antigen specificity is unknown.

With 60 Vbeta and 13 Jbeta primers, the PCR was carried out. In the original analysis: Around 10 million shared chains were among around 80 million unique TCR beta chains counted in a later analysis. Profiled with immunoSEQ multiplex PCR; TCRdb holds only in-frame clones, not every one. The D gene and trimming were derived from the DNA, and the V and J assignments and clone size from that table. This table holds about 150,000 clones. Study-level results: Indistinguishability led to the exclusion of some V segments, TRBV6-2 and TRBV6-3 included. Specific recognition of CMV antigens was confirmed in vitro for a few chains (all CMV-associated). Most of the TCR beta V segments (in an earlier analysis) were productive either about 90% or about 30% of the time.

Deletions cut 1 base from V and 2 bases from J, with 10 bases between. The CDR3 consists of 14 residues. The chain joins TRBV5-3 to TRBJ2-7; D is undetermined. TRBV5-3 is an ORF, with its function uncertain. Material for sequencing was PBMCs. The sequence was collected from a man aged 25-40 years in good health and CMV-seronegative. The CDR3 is CARSLRSPAYEQYF. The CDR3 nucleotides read TGTGCCAGAAGCTTGAGATCCCCGGCCTACGAGCAGTACTTC.